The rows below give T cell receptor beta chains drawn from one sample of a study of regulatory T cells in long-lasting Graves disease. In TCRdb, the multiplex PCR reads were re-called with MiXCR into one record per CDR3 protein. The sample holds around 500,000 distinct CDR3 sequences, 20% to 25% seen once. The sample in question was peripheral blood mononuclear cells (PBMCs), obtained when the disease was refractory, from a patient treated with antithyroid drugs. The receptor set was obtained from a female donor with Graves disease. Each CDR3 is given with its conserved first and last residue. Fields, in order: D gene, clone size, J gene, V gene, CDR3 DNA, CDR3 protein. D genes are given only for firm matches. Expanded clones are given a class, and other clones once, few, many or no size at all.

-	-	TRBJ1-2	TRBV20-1	TGCAGTGCTAGAGGCGGACACTACTATGGCTACACCTTC	CSARGGHYYGYTF
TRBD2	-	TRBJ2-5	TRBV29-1	TGCAGCGCAGAAGGGACTAGCGGGGAGAGGGAGACCCAGTACTTC	CSAEGTSGERETQYF
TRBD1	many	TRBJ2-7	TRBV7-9	TGTGCCAGCAGGCGACAGGGATACGAGCAGTACTTC	CASRRQGYEQYF
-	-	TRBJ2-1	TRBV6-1	TGTGCCAGCAGCCAGGGCCCTAATGAGCAGTTCTTC	CASSQGPNEQFF
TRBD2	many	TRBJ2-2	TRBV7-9	TGTGCCACCATACTAGCGGGACTCGCGAACACCGGGGAGCTGTTTTTT	CATILAGLANTGELFF
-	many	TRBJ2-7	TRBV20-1	TGCAGTGCCATTAGCTTGACGGGACAAGGACGCGAGCAGTACTTC	CSAISLTGQGREQYF
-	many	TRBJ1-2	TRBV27	TGTGCCAGCAGTTTCAGCTTGTCGAGAGGCTACACCTTC	CASSFSLSRGYTF
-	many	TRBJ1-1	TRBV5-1	TGTGCCAGCAGCTTAGAGGGGGGGAACACTGAAGCTTTCTTT	CASSLEGGNTEAFF
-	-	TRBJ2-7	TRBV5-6	TGTGCCAGCGGCCTGATGAGGGACGAGCAGTACTTC	CASGLMRDEQYF
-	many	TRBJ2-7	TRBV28	TGTGCCAGCAGTTTCGGGGTCGTGGAGTACGAGCAGTACTTC	CASSFGVVEYEQYF
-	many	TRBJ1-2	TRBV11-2	TGTGCCAGCAGCCCGATAGAACTGACAGGCGTCCAGGCCTTC	CASSPIELTGVQAF
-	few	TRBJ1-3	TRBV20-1	TGCAGTGCTAGCGCTACTACTTCTGGAAACACCATATATTTT	CSASATTSGNTIYF
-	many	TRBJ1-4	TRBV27	TGTGCCAGCAGTCTCGTGGGGAAAAATGAAAAACTGTTTTTT	CASSLVGKNEKLFF
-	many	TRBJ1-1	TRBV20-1	TGCAGTGTCACTCGGACGGTGGGAGTTACTGAAGCTTTCTTT	CSVTRTVGVTEAFF
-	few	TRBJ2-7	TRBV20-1	TGCAGTGCTAGAGATCCAGGGTATAGCTACGAGCAGTACTTC	CSARDPGYSYEQYF
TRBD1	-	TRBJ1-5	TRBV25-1	TGTGCCAGCAGCGGGACAGGGTCTTTTAGCAATCAGCCCCAGCATTTT	CASSGTGSFSNQPQHF
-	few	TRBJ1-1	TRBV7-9	TGTGCCAGCAGCTCCCTTGCCAACACTGAAGCTTTCTTT	CASSSLANTEAFF
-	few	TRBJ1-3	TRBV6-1	TGTGCCAGCACCCAAAGTCAGAGCTCTGGAAACACCATATATTTT	CASTQSQSSGNTIYF
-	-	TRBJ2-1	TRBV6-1	TGTGCCAGCGATGGGGACTCTTCCTACAATGAGCAGTTCTTC	CASDGDSSYNEQFF
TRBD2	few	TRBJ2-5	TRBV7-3	TGTGCCAGCAGCTTAATTGCGGGAGGGCCTGGGGAGACCCAGTACTTC	CASSLIAGGPGETQYF
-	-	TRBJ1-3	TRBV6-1	TGTGCCAGCAGGGGGCATGGGGGCTACACCATATATTTT	CASRGHGGYTIYF
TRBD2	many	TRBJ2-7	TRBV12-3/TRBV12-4	TGTGCCAGCAGTTTTTTCTCGAGCGGGAGCTACGAGCAGTACTTC	CASSFFSSGSYEQYF
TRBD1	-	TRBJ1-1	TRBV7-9	TGTGCCAGCAGGAAGGACAGGGTCACTGAAGCTTTCTTT	CASRKDRVTEAFF
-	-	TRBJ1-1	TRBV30	TGTGCCTGGAGTCTCGGGACGGGGAACACTGAAGCTTTCTTT	CAWSLGTGNTEAFF
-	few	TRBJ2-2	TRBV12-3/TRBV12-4	TGTGCCAGCCGGCTGGGGGCACTGTTTTTT	CASRLGALFF
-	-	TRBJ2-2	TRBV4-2	TGTGCCAGCAGCCCACTAGAGAACTTCAACACCGGGGAGCTGTTTTTT	CASSPLENFNTGELFF